A selection of T cell receptor beta chains follows, all from one sample in a study of blood T cells in healthy people across ages. TCRdb independently ran MiXCR on the 5' RACE reads; one entry per CDR3 protein. Of 1,800,000 or so distinct CDR3 sequences in the sample, approximately 40% were seen once. Sequenced material: blood. The receptors were gathered from a human donor in good health. CDR3s include the opening cysteine and the closing phenylalanine or tryptophan. D genes are given only for firm matches. Size is stated for part of the rows, as once, few or many counts, or as a class when the clone is expanded.

CDR3 length	V gene	clone size	D gene	J gene	CDR3 protein	CDR3 DNA
16	TRBV13	-	-	TRBJ2-4	CASSLPTGMAKNIQYF	TGTGCCAGCAGCTTACCCACAGGGATGGCCAAAAACATTCAGTACTTC
14	TRBV7-9	few	-	TRBJ1-4	CASSLPTDTEKLFF	TGTGCCAGCAGCTTGCCGACAGACACAGAAAAACTGTTTTTT
13	TRBV5-5	-	-	TRBJ1-1	CASRPHLNTEAFF	TGTGCCAGCAGGCCGCACCTGAACACTGAAGCTTTCTTT
12	TRBV20-1	once	-	TRBJ1-1	CSAVTGNTEAFF	TGCAGTGCGGTGACAGGGAACACTGAAGCTTTCTTT
13	TRBV4-2	-	-	TRBJ1-2	CASSQDEGYGHTF	TGTGCCAGCAGCCAAGATGAAGGCTATGGCCACACCTTC
12	TRBV29-1	few	-	TRBJ1-2	CSVEGLAYGYTF	TGCAGCGTGGAGGGGTTGGCCTATGGCTACACCTTC
13	TRBV9	-	-	TRBJ1-1	CASSVQDNTEAFF	TGTGCCAGCAGCGTCCAGGATAACACTGAAGCTTTCTTT
15	TRBV11-2	-	-	TRBJ2-5	CASSLRDLGQETQYF	TGTGCCAGCAGCTTGAGGGATTTAGGGCAAGAGACCCAGTACTTC
16	TRBV24-1	-	TRBD1	TRBJ2-7	CATSDPRQGRTYEQYF	TGTGCCACCAGTGATCCGAGACAGGGGAGGACCTACGAGCAGTACTTC
13	TRBV4-1	many	-	TRBJ1-2	CASSQTGSYGYTF	TGCGCCAGCAGCCAAACAGGGAGCTATGGCTACACCTTC
16	TRBV20-1	-	TRBD1	TRBJ1-2	CSARVRGLPQGYGYTF	TGCAGTGCTAGAGTTAGGGGGCTACCGCAGGGCTATGGCTACACCTTC
15	TRBV4-2	-	-	TRBJ2-5	CASSQGILKGETQYF	TGTGCCAGCAGCCAAGGGATCCTAAAGGGGGAGACCCAGTACTTC
15	TRBV20-1	few	-	TRBJ2-1	CSARGSGGSGDEQFF	TGCAGTGCTAGAGGTTCGGGTGGTAGCGGTGATGAGCAGTTCTTC
16	TRBV6-5	-	TRBD2	TRBJ2-2	CASRYKRGAGTGELFF	TGTGCCAGCAGATATAAGCGGGGGGCGGGCACCGGGGAGCTGTTTTTT
14	TRBV9	few	TRBD1	TRBJ1-4	CASSVGQALGKLFF	TGTGCCAGCAGCGTGGGACAGGCTCTGGGAAAACTGTTTTTT
15	TRBV6-6	-	-	TRBJ2-3	CASSGDGPSTDTQYF	TGTGCCAGCAGTGGGGACGGACCTAGCACAGATACGCAGTATTTT
15	TRBV7-2	-	TRBD2	TRBJ2-3	CVSSPGLAGEDTQYF	TGTGTCAGCAGCCCGGGACTAGCGGGGGAAGATACGCAGTATTTT
14	TRBV9	-	-	TRBJ2-7	CASSSGVTSYERYF	TGTGCCAGCAGCTCAGGTGTCACCTCCTACGAGCGGTACTTC
12	TRBV29-1	-	-	TRBJ2-1	CSAGLSYNEQFF	TGCAGCGCGGGCCTTAGCTACAATGAGCAGTTCTTC
18	TRBV4-3	-	TRBD2	TRBJ2-1	CASSQEAAGGGRYNEQFF	TGCGCCAGCAGCCAAGAGGCGGCCGGCGGGGGGCGTTACAATGAGCAGTTCTTC